This TCR beta chain was documented in a study of cytomegalovirus exposure and HLA in healthy donors (dated by TCRdb to 2017 to 2019). As for the study more broadly: An earlier analysis of 587 of the donors reported 276 Gb of sequence data and around 120 million unique TCR beta sequences obtained from 150 million to 200 million T cells. An early release that covered several hundred HLA-typed donors contained about 300 gigabases of sequencing data and 85 million to 100 million unique TCR sequences. The genetic ancestry cluster associated with self-reported Caucasian donors included 65% to 90% of the roughly 360 genotyped donors. The study aimed to test whether signatures of past pathogen exposure could be identified by cataloging public T cell receptors. The study profiled the T cell repertoires of hundreds of subjects by immunosequencing and related them to cytomegalovirus serostatus. In addition to the first cohort of approximately 670 subjects, a separate validation cohort of approximately 130 different subjects was used. To predict cytomegalovirus infection status, the study brought together high-throughput TCR immunosequencing, statistical association of individual TCRs with disease status, and machine learning. A later analysis re-examined previously published TCR beta repertoires from about 670 donors and added high-resolution HLA genotyping to investigate patterns of TCR occurrence. The later analysis used no new phenotypic data to find candidate immune exposures, relying instead on TCR beta sequences and their occurrence across donors. To decide whether each TCR beta V gene segment behaved as functional or pseudogenic, an earlier analysis of fewer than 750 of the donors relied on high-throughput TCR beta sequencing. Donor age, sex, ethnicity and CMV serostatus were collected together with the repertoire data. In a later genetic analysis, genome-wide SNP genotypes for about three fifths of the roughly 670 donors were used, and that subset was treated as a discovery cohort. All discovery cohort repertoires had been generated on a single sequencing platform. Both class I and class II loci were covered by HLA typing, at four-digit resolution. The number of typed donors differed by locus: about 620-640 for A, B, C, DRB1 and DQB1; 522 for DQA1; around 580 for DPA1; and roughly 450 for DPB1. Several DR-DQ haplotypes were treated as single units for association and clustering because of strong linkage in the cohort. On average, roughly 200,000 unique TCR beta nucleotide sequences were sequenced per donor among 350 to 400 genotyped donors of the cohort, with about 17% of those sequences being non-productive. What the authors observed across the whole study: In a later analysis, TCR association rates were found to vary across HLA loci, with the most associated TCRs seen for DRB1 alleles and the fewest for HLA-C alleles. Linkage disequilibrium might explain the correlated functional status among segregating V segments, but an unknown experimental factor could not be excluded. Three of the identified cytomegalovirus-associated TCR beta chains were confirmed in vitro to be specific for cytomegalovirus antigens. The authors suggested that the approach could potentially be generalized to other disease states and immunological phenotypes. Sequencing depth was assumed to be roughly uniform across donors in the presence/absence analyses, though that assumption may not hold. Most TCR sequences were observed very rarely across donors, whereas some public TCRs were present in many individuals. CMV serostatus was the only immune exposure information available for the cohort. Because counts were too low, more than 15 rarely observed V segments, including chromosome 9 orphons, were left out of the earlier analysis of 587 of the donors. In a later genetic analysis, a missense DCLRE1C variant was associated with V-gene and J-gene trimming of TCR beta chains, and the association was replicated in an independent cohort. In a later analysis, HLA-associated TCR beta chains were found to be more clonally expanded and to have lower generation probabilities than equally common non-associated chains. Several of the top co-occurrence clusters appeared to be linked to parvovirus B19, influenza, CMV and Epstein-Barr virus, according to a later analysis. The sequencing pipeline was judged likely to have produced a cluster of highly shared sequence variants as a technical artifact. Because HLA typing was missing for some donors at each locus, association tests included only the typed subset. When HLA alleles, especially DR and DQ, strongly co-occurred, TCR associations were difficult to assign to individual alleles. A total of 150 to 200 TCR beta chains were listed by the study as associated with cytomegalovirus. Specific HLA alleles were associated with 15,000 to 20,000 TCR beta sequences at a false discovery rate of 0.05 in a later analysis. In a later genetic analysis, fewer N-insertions in productive TCRs were reported among donors in an Asian-associated ancestry cluster than the approximately 670-donor mean. A further reported finding was that TCR beta sequences accurately predicted the HLA-A and HLA-B alleles for most subjects in the first cohort. In a later analysis, most CMV-associated TCR beta chains were found to appear HLA-restricted, with HLA associations seemingly driven largely by CMV exposure. Because the 87-base-pair reads could not distinguish some IMGT-functional V segments, including TRBV6-2 and TRBV6-3, those segments were excluded. In both the original and validation cohorts, the classifier was reported to diagnose cytomegalovirus status with high specificity and sensitivity. In an earlier analysis of about 540 of the donors, most TCR beta V segments were observed in productive rearrangements about 87% or about 30% of the time, broadly matching IMGT annotations. Only TCR beta chains were sequenced in this cohort, and the absence of alpha or paired-chain data limited detectable features.

From the germline V gene, CDR1 is SGDLS and CDR2 is YYNGEE. Germline trimming amounts to 4 bases on V and 3 bases on J, with 10 as the count of junction bases outside the gene matches. Ends included, the CDR3 has 19 residues. Left in the record is the CDR3 DNA by itself, 57 bases read in frame from the first base. Library prep was done by the immunoSEQ multiplex PCR assay. The multiplex PCR relied on a mix of 60 forward primers for TCR Vbeta segments and 13 reverse primers for TCR Jbeta segments. The CDR3 region of rearranged TCR beta genes was amplified from genomic DNA by a multiplex PCR assay. Amplified TCR beta libraries were sequenced as 87-base-pair reads on the Illumina HiSeq System. In the authors' own workflow: A later analysis tallied 80 million to 95 million unique TCR beta chains across the 660 or so repertoires, and around 9.9 million of those chains were shared by two or more donors. A nearest-neighbor algorithm error-corrected the raw reads and collapsed the reads into unique sequences, merging closely related sequences to remove PCR and sequencing errors. To assign V, D and J gene segments, CDR3 sequences were aligned to IMGT reference sequences. For a sequence to be retained, at least a six-nucleotide match to both a V gene segment and a J gene segment was required. Rearrangements were classified as productive when the CDR3 lacked stop codons and remained in frame with V and J, and all other rearrangements were classified as non-productive. CDR3 was defined by IMGT convention, running from the second conserved V-encoded cysteine to the conserved J-encoded phenylalanine. The earlier analysis of 500 to 650 of the donors excluded any sequence lacking an unambiguous match to a single V gene segment. An earlier analysis of some 500 of the donors classified V segments as functional when productive rearrangements were above 56.7% and as segregating when the standard deviation between donors was above 5%. To diagnose cytomegalovirus status from the catalog of TCR beta chain sequences, a statistical classification framework was built. In a later analysis, V and J genes were assigned by comparing TCR nucleotide sequences against IMGT/GENE-DB human TR gene sequences. A later analysis assigned CDR3 sequences and most-parsimonious VDJ recombination scenarios with the TCRdist pipeline. A later analysis defined each TCR beta chain by its CDR3 amino acid sequence plus V-gene family, and excluded reads lacking a unique V-gene family. In a later analysis, 500 to 700 highly shared, low-generation-probability nucleotide sequences were removed to address suspected cross-contamination and a sequencing artifact. For each public chain, a later analysis derived a clonal expansion index from normalized ranks of inferred template counts within each repertoire. In a later analysis, generation probabilities were computed with a VDJ recombination model fitted to out-of-frame rearrangements, and the resulting probabilities were checked against IGoR. In a later analysis, hypergeometric tests were used to score TCR-TCR, TCR-HLA and TCR-CMV co-occurrence, with a repertoire-size bias correction applied to TCR pairs. In a later analysis, false discovery rates were estimated by permuting HLA or CMV assignments 20 times. In a later analysis, co-occurring TCRs were grouped using DBSCAN, with TCRdist sequence similarity added in when clustering inside HLA-allele-positive subsets. Repertoires with fewer than 30,000 or more than 120,000 public chains were left out of co-occurrence clustering, as were about 5 repertoires with anomalous nucleotide sharing. As stored in TCRdb, this immuneACCESS dataset retains in-frame rearrangements with V and J assigned. A fraction of the clones does not appear; measured against another copy, unresolved V genes explain less than half of the discrepancy, and the remainder lacks a known reason. The V and J calls and clone size come from that table; D and trimming were worked out from the DNA. Counted in this sample were around 50,000 clones; 65% to 80% of them appeared once. Of the sample, 6.3% falls within the top ten clones.

The cohort comprised hundreds of healthy bone marrow donors. All cohort members were sampled while nominally healthy, although unrecorded immune exposures were likely present. The donor tested CMV seronegative and was one of the 352 seronegative cohort members. A peripheral blood sample was provided by each donor, and peripheral blood mononuclear cells were used for TCR beta sequencing. The Qiagen DNeasy Blood Extraction Kit was used to extract genomic DNA from the blood cell samples. Comment on this clone: It has no known antigen specificity. The CDR3 ends on some other residue instead of the conserved phenylalanine or tryptophan, so this is likely a read error.

This TCR came from a young man in good health and CMV-seronegative. Recombination connected TRBV9 to TRBJ2-2; the junction holds 15 bases that match TRBD2. Sequencing used PBMCs. The CDR3 corresponds to CASSPNLRTSGRDTGELFV. The sequenced DNA is TGTGCCAGCAGCCCGAACTTAAGGACTAGCGGGAGGGACACCGGGGAGCTGTTTGTT.